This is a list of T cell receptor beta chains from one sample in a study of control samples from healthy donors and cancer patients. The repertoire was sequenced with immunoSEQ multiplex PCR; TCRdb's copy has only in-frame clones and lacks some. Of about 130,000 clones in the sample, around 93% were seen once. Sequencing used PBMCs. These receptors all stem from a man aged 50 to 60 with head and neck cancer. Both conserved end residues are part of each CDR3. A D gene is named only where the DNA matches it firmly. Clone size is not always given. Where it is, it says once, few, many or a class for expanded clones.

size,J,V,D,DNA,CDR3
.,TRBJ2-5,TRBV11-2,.,TGTGCCAGCAGCTCAAAGAACTACCAAGAGACCCAGTACTTC,CASSSKNYQETQYF
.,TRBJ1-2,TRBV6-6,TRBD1,TGTGCCAGCAGTCCTGCCCGGGACAGGGGGCATGGCTACACCTTC,CASSPARDRGHGYTF
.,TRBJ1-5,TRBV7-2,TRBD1,TGTGCCAGCAGCTTTGGACAGGGGGTCAATCAGCCCCAGCATTTT,CASSFGQGVNQPQHF
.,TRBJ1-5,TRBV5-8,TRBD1,TGTGCCAGCAGCCGGGGACAGCTGAATCAGCCCCAGCATTTT,CASSRGQLNQPQHF
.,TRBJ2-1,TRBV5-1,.,TGCGCCAGCCGAGGGGCCGCCTCCTACAATGAGCAGTTCTTC,CASRGAASYNEQFF
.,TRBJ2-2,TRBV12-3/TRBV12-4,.,TGTGCCAGCAGTCGACCGTCGGAACTAAAGCTGTTTTTT,CASSRPSELKLFF
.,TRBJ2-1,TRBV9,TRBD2,TGTGCCAGCAGCGTAATCCTAGCGGGGGTCAATGAGCAGTTCTTC,CASSVILAGVNEQFF
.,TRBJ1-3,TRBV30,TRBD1,TGTGCCTGGATGACAGGGGAAAGAAACACCATATATTTT,CAWMTGERNTIYF
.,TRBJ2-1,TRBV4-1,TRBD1,TGCGCCAGCAGCCAAGCTGGGGACAGGGGAAATGAGCAGTTCTTC,CASSQAGDRGNEQFF
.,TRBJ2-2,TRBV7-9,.,TGTGCCAGCAGCTTAGTTGGGAACACCGGGGAGCTGTTTTTT,CASSLVGNTGELFF
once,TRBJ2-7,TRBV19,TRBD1,TGTGCCAGTAGTAGAGACCGGGACAGGGGTGAGCAGTACTTC,CASSRDRDRGEQYF
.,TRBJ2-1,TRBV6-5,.,TGTGCCAGCAGTTTCGCGACGTCCTACAATGAGCAGTTCTTC,CASSFATSYNEQFF
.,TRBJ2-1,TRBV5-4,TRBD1,TGTGCCAGCAGCTTCAGGGACAGGGGTAACAATGAGCAGTTCTTC,CASSFRDRGNNEQFF
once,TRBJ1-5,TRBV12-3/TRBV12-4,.,TGTGCCAGCAGTTCGACAGGCAATCAGCCCCAGCATTTT,CASSSTGNQPQHF
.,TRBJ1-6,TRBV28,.,TGTGCCAGCAGTGGGAACGGTTGGGGGAGGGGATCACCCCTCCACTTT,CASSGNGWGRGSPLHF
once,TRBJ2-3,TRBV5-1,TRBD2,TGCGCCAGCAGCTTGAACGCAGGGCCTAGCGGAGATACGCAGTATTTT,CASSLNAGPSGDTQYF
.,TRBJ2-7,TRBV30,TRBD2,TGTGCCTGGGGACTAGCGGGGGAATCCTACGAGCAGTACTTC,CAWGLAGESYEQYF
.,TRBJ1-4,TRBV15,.,TGTGCCACCAGCAGAGTTGGGGGGGCCGGGGAAAAACTGTTTTTT,CATSRVGGAGEKLFF
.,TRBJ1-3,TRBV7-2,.,TGTGCCAGCAGTCTAACGTCAGGGACGGGCGGAAACACCATATATTTT,CASSLTSGTGGNTIYF
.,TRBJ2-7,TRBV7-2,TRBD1,TGTGCCAGCAGCTTGGCCGGGACAGGGGTCGAGCAGTACTTC,CASSLAGTGVEQYF
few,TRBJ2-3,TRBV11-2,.,TGTGCCAGCAGCTTATCAGTGATAGCTGATACGCAGTATTTT,CASSLSVIADTQYF
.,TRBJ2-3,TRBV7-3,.,TGTGCCAGCAGCTTGTCTACAGGGACAGATACGCAGTATTTT,CASSLSTGTDTQYF
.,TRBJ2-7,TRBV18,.,TGTGCCAGCTCACCCGACACGTACTCCTACGAGCAGTACTTC,CASSPDTYSYEQYF
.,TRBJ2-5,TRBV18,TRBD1,TGTGCCAGCTCACCACCAGCAGGGGGACAAGAGACCCAGTACTTC,CASSPPAGGQETQYF
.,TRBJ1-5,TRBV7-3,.,TGTGCCAGCAGCCCGCTCGGGGCCGTCGGCAATCAGCCCCAGCATTTT,CASSPLGAVGNQPQHF
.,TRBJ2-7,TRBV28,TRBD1,TGTGCCAGCACCGAAACCGGGACAGGCTCCCACGAGCAGTACTTC,CASTETGTGSHEQYF
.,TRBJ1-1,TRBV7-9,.,TGTGCCAGCAGCTTAGGAACGTCGAACACTGAAGCTTTCTTT,CASSLGTSNTEAFF
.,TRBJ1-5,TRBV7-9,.,TGTGCCAGCAGCTTAATAGGGGGAGAACAGCCCCAGCATTTT,CASSLIGGEQPQHF
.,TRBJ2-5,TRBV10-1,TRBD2,TGCGCCAGGGATAGCGGGGCCCAAGAGACCCAGTACTTC,CARDSGAQETQYF
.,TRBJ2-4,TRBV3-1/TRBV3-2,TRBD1,TGTGCCAGCAGCCAACGCCAGACACAGGGGGCTGCCAAAAACATTCAGTACTTC,CASSQRQTQGAAKNIQYF
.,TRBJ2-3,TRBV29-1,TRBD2,TGCAGCGTTGTCCGGGGGGCAGATACGCAGTATTTT,CSVVRGADTQYF
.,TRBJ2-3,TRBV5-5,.,TGTGCCAGCAGCTTGGAATTGGCCCGGATGACGCAGTATTTT,CASSLELARMTQYF
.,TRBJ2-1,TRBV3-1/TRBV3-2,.,TGTGCCAGCAGCCAGCGAGGCCAACCAGGGGAGCAGTTCTTC,CASSQRGQPGEQFF
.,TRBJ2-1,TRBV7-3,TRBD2,TGTGCCAGCAGCTTAATCGGAGCGGGGGGCTACAATGAGCAGTTCTTC,CASSLIGAGGYNEQFF
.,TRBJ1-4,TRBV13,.,TGTGCCAGCAGCTTAGGAGGTCCTGAAAAACTGTTTTTT,CASSLGGPEKLFF
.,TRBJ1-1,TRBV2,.,TGTGCCAGCAGTGTAGAAATGAACACTGAAGCTTTCTTT,CASSVEMNTEAFF
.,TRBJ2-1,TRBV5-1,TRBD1,TGCGCCAGCAGCGGGACAGGGGGCTACAATGAGCAGTTCTTC,CASSGTGGYNEQFF
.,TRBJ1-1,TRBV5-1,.,TGCGCCAGCAGCTTGCTGGCAGTTCATCAGATGAACACTGAAGCTTTCTTT,CASSLLAVHQMNTEAFF
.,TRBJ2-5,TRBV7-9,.,TGTGCCAGCAGCTTAGGGCTTAAGGGCGGCGAGACCCAGTACTTC,CASSLGLKGGETQYF
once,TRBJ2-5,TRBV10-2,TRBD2,TGCGCCAGCTCCGGGGGGGCTAGCCCAGAGACCCAGTACTTC,CASSGGASPETQYF
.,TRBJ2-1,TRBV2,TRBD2,TGTGCCGATCGGGTGCAGCGGGGGGCTATGGGCGAGCAGTTCTTC,CADRVQRGAMGEQFF
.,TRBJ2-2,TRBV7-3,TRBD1,TGTGCCAGCAGCCGACAGGGGGTCACCGGGGAGCTGTTTTTT,CASSRQGVTGELFF
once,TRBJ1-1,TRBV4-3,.,TGCGCCAGCAGCCAAGGCCCCCGAGACCTCCTGAACACTGAAGCTTTCTTT,CASSQGPRDLLNTEAFF
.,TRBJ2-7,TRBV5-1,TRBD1,TGCGCCAGCAGCACCCGACAGGGGGCCTACGAGCAGTATTTC,CASSTRQGAYEQYF
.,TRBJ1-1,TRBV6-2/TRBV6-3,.,TGTGCCAGCAGGTACAGAGCCGGCGCAACTTTCTTT,CASRYRAGATFF
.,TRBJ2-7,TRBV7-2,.,TGTGCCAGCAGCCCGTTTGGGACAAACACTTACGAGCAGTACTTC,CASSPFGTNTYEQYF
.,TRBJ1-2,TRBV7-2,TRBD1,TGTGCCAGCAGCTTATGGACAGGGGACTATGGCTACACCTTC,CASSLWTGDYGYTF
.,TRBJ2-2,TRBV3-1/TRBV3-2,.,TGTGCCAGCAGCCAGGAAGCGTACACCGGGGAGCTGTTTTTT,CASSQEAYTGELFF
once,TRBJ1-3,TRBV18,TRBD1,TGTGCCAGCTCACTGGACCAGGGGGCTTCAGGAAACACCATATATTTT,CASSLDQGASGNTIYF
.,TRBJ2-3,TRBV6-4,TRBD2,TGTGCCAGCTCTTTCGGGACTAGCGGGGGCAACAGGAATACGCAGTATTTT,CASSFGTSGGNRNTQYF
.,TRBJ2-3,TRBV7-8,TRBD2,TGTGCCAGCAGCTCTCTACGGGAACTAGCGGGGACCGGCAGGGATACGCAGTATTTT,CASSSLRELAGTGRDTQYF
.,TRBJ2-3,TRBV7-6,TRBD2,TGTGCCAGCAGCTTAGTAGGACTAGCGGCAGATACGCAGTATTTT,CASSLVGLAADTQYF
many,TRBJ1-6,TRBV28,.,TGTGCCAGCAGTTCAGGACCGATTAATTCACCCCTCCACTTT,CASSSGPINSPLHF
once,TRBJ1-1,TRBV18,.,TGTGCCAGCTCACCCGGGACACAAGAGAAAGCTTTCTTT,CASSPGTQEKAFF
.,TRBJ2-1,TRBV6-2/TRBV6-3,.,TGTGCCAGCAGCCACGGGAAGTTACGCCCCTACAATGAGCAGTTCTTC,CASSHGKLRPYNEQFF
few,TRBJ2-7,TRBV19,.,TGTGCCAGTAGTAAAAATCCATGGGGCTCCTACGAGCAGTACTTC,CASSKNPWGSYEQYF
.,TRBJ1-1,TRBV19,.,TGTGCCAGTAGTATTCCGGGACAACGATCTGAAGCTTTCTTT,CASSIPGQRSEAFF
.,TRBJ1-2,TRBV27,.,TGTGCCAGCAAGGCGGTGGTCAGCCTGGCCAATGGCTACACCTTC,CASKAVVSLANGYTF
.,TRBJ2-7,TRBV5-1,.,TGCGCCAGCAGCTTGCTCTCGGGGAATTTCTACGAGCAGTACTTC,CASSLLSGNFYEQYF
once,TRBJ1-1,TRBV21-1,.,TGTGCCAGCAGCAAAGGGTCGAGGCTCGGAAAAGCTTTCTTT,CASSKGSRLGKAFF